This passage covers 30 T cell receptor beta chains from one sample sequenced in a study of blood T cell repertoires in COVID-19. The protocol was immunoSEQ multiplex PCR, while the TCRdb copy is restricted to in-frame clones and leaves out a portion. The sample holds 200,000 to 300,000 clones, more than 85% seen once. Sequenced input: peripheral blood. The receptors here all came from a woman aged 55-75 years with COVID-19, enrolled during active disease.

As to this clone: Other DNA sequences within the sample encode an identical CDR3. The J gene is TRBJ1-1, the V gene TRBV15; D is undetermined. Per germline, CDR1 LNHNV and CDR2 YYDKDF (reference sequence). CDR3 length: 13 amino acids. V lost 0 bases, J lost 1 base, and 3 bases lay in between. The CDR3 coding sequence is TGTGCCACCAGCAGAGATCGGAACACTGAAGCTTTCTTT. Encoded protein: CATSRDRNTEAFF.

The chain is built from TRBV11-3 and TRBJ2-7; D is possibly TRBD2 (5 bases). This CDR3 spans 13 amino acids. Per germline, CDR1 SGHNT and CDR2 YENEEA. Trimming shortened V by 5 bases and J by 3 bases, and 11 bases separated the two germline ends. The CDR3: CASSIGEHYEQYF. The CDR3 nucleotides read TGTGCCAGCAGCATCGGGGAGCACTACGAGCAGTACTTC. Complete variable domain (other parts from reference TRBV11-3 and TRBJ2-7): EAGVVQSPRYKIIEKKQPVAFWCNPISGHNTLYWYLQNLGQGPELLIRYENEEAVDDSQLPKDRFSAERLKGVDSTLKIQPAELGDSAVYLCASSIGEHYEQYFGPGTRLTVT.

V usage is TRBV7-8 and J usage is TRBJ2-2, with 8 bases identical to TRBD1. The CDR3 is made up of 15 amino acids. CDR1 and CDR2 from the germline V gene are SGHVS and FQNEAQ. The V segment lost 5 bases and the J segment 6 bases; nucleotides outside the gene matches: 8. CDR3 sequence reads: CASSRGQGRSGELFF. The CDR3 nucleotides read TGTGCCAGCAGCCGTGGACAGGGTCGGTCCGGGGAGCTGTTTTTT.

V usage is TRBV7-9 and J usage is TRBJ2-7; 10 nucleotides align to TRBD1. J gave up 1 base and V 5 bases, and 8 bases lay outside the gene matches. CDR1 is SEHNR, CDR2 FQNEAQ, per germline (reference sequence). This CDR3 is 16 amino acids long. The CDR3 coding sequence is TGTGCCAGCAGCCTCCCCGGGACAGGGGCTTCCTACGAGCAGTACTTC. It is translated as CASSLPGTGASYEQYF.

The chain uses TRBV30 and TRBJ1-4; 8 nucleotides match TRBD1. CDR3 length: 15 residues. Losses at the gene ends were 4 bases for V and 3 bases for J; bases not matched to a gene: 7. Germline lookup yields CDR1 GTSNPN and CDR2 SVGIG (reference sequence). For the CDR3, the DNA is TGTGCCTGGATACCCCAGGGGGCGTCTAATGAAAAACTGTTTTTT. Protein: CAWIPQGASNEKLFF.

The V call is TRBV5-1, the J call TRBJ2-3; D is unclear. Deletions cut 2 bases from V and 1 base from J, with 20 bases between. The germline gives CDR1 SGHRS, CDR2 YFSETQ. This CDR3 spans 18 amino acids. In DNA form, the CDR3 reads TGCGCCAGCAGCTTTGGTAGGTGGAGCCCCACTGGCACAGATACGCAGTATTTT. Its translation: CASSFGRWSPTGTDTQYF.

The chain links TRBV10-1 to TRBJ2-2; TRBD1 aligns across 7 bases. V dropped 4 bases and J dropped 4; count of bases not matched to a gene: 9. Germline-derived CDR1 and CDR2 are WNHNN and SYGVQD (reference sequence). The CDR3 loop spans 16 amino acids. The CDR3 is CASSGGTVSSTGELFF. CDR3 in DNA: TGCGCCAGCAGTGGTGGGACAGTTTCGAGCACCGGGGAGCTGTTTTTT.

The chain has TRBV6-1 and TRBJ1-3; no clear D gene. Germline-derived CDR1 and CDR2 are MNHNS and SASEGT. V was cut by 2 bases and J by 4 bases, with 12 bases left in between. The CDR3 spans 15 residues. The CDR3: CASSEISTWGNTIYF. DNA for the CDR3: TGTGCCAGCAGTGAAATTTCGACTTGGGGAAACACCATATATTTT.

The chain employs TRBV7-6 and TRBJ2-7, with 12 positions matching TRBD2. The V and J ends lost 1 base and 2 bases, in that order; junction bases with no gene match: 3. CDR3 length equals 16 residues. Germline V gives CDR1 SGHVS, CDR2 FNYEAQ. CDR3 nucleotide sequence: TGTGCCAGCAGCTTAGGCCTAGCGGGAGGGACCTACGAGCAGTACTTC. Translated: CASSLGLAGGTYEQYF.

The chain is built from TRBV5-1 and TRBJ1-4; the match to TRBD1 covers 9 bases. J was trimmed by 4 bases and V by 0 bases; bases with no gene match: 4. This CDR3 region has 16 residues. The germline V gene has CDR1 SGHRS and CDR2 YFSETQ. CDR3 region: CASSLGQGVGNEKLFF. As DNA, the CDR3 is TGCGCCAGCAGCTTGGGACAGGGGGTTGGTAATGAAAAACTGTTTTTT.

The chain combines TRBV6-6 with TRBJ1-2; 10 positions agree with TRBD1. V trimming: 4 bases; J trimming: 4 bases; junction bases outside the gene matches: 6. Per germline, CDR1 MNHNY and CDR2 SVGAGI (reference sequence). The CDR3 has 15 residues. Here the CDR3 reads CASSSRGQGGYGYTF. CDR3 sequence (DNA): TGTGCCAGCAGTTCCCGTGGACAGGGGGGCTATGGCTACACCTTC.

V usage is TRBV28 and J usage is TRBJ1-6; D perhaps matches TRBD1 (6 bases). The CDR3 runs 18 residues. The germline V gene has CDR1 MDHEN and CDR2 SYDVKM. Trimming stripped 1 base from V and 0 bases from J, with 13 bases between. CDR3 coding DNA: TGTGCCAGCAGTTTATCCAGGGGATTGGGCTCCTATAATTCACCCCTCCACTTT. Translation: CASSLSRGLGSYNSPLHF.

The chain uses TRBV7-2 and TRBJ1-1; D remains ambiguous. Per the germline V gene, CDR1 is SGHTA and CDR2 is FQGNSA. V was clipped by 5 bases and J by 0 bases, with 7 bases between them. The CDR3 has 13 residues. The CDR3 loop is CASSLTMNTEAFF. Here the CDR3 DNA reads TGTGCCAGCAGCCTAACTATGAACACTGAAGCTTTCTTT.

J is TRBJ2-7 and V is TRBV29-1; a possible D gene is TRBD2 (6 bases). The CDR3 has 13 residues. Trimming shortened V by 1 base and J by 7 bases, and 14 bases separated the two germline ends. CDR1 and CDR2 from the germline V gene are SQVTM and ANQGSEA. The CDR3 sequence is CSVEVGRRDEQYF. The CDR3 DNA is TGCAGCGTTGAAGTGGGCAGGAGGGATGAGCAGTACTTC.

This clone was seen a single time. A read error is possible here, since a much larger clone lies one base away. The chain links TRBV5-6 to TRBJ1-5; TRBD1 might be the D (5 bases). The germline gives CDR1 SGHDT, CDR2 YYEEEE. This CDR3 is 17 amino acids long. The CDR3 DNA follows: TGTGCCCGCAGCTTGGGGGGGGACGGAGGAGGCAATCAGCCCCAGCATTTT. This translates into CARSLGGDGGGNQPQHF.

This clone was recorded a few times. The CDR3 DNA sequence: TGTGCCAGCAGCCGCGGACAGGGAACGGATACGCAGTATTTT. Translated: CASSRGQGTDTQYF. The chain has TRBV7-3 and TRBJ2-3; 8 bases are shared with TRBD1. This CDR3 is built from 14 residues. The V gene end was trimmed by 5 bases and the J gene end by 6 bases; junction bases not matched to a gene: 7. Germline V CDR1 and CDR2: SGHTA, FQGTGA.

The rearrangement links TRBV7-6 to TRBJ1-1, with TRBD1 matching 10 bases. Unmatched junction bases numbered 9, after V lost 5 bases and J lost 6 bases. Germline-derived CDR1 and CDR2 are SGHVS and FNYEAQ. The CDR3 sequence is 15 residues long. Here the CDR3 DNA reads TGTGCCAGCAGCCAATTGACAGGGGGCGGTGCTGAAGCTTTCTTT. Translating it yields CASSQLTGGGAEAFF.

The rearrangement links TRBV19 to TRBJ2-1, with 8 bases identical to TRBD2. The CDR3 consists of 16 residues. CDR1 and CDR2 from the germline V gene are LNHDA and SQIVND (reference sequence). Trimming took 4 bases from V and 4 from J; bases not matched to a gene: 9. Here the CDR3 DNA reads TGTGCCAGTAGTACGCAAGCGGGAGCCTCGTACAATGAGCAGTTCTTC. Translation gives CASSTQAGASYNEQFF.

The chain employs TRBV10-2 and TRBJ1-5; 7 nucleotides agree with TRBD1. V trimming: 8 bases; J trimming: 3 bases; junction bases outside the gene matches: 7. CDR3 length: 14 amino acids. Germline V gene lookup returns CDR1 WSHSY and CDR2 SAAADI. Here the CDR3 reads CASGQAWDNQPQHF. The CDR3 region has the DNA TGCGCCAGCGGACAGGCGTGGGACAATCAGCCCCAGCATTTT.

The rearrangement uses TRBV30 and TRBJ1-4; D ambiguous. The CDR3 is made up of 13 amino acids. Per germline, CDR1 GTSNPN and CDR2 SVGIG (reference sequence). Trimming pared 2 bases from V and 2 bases from J, leaving 6 bases between. CDR3 bases: TGTGCCTGGAGTCCAGGCACTAATGAAAAACTGTTTTTT. It specifies CAWSPGTNEKLFF.

The genes are TRBV6-2 or TRBV6-3 and TRBJ2-4; D not certain. Germline CDR1 MNHEY, CDR2 SVGEGT. V dropped 2 bases and J dropped 1 base, with 9 bases sitting between them. This CDR3 is 15 amino acids long. The CDR3 DNA reads TGTGCCAGCAGTTACAGGAGTCTGGCCAAAAACATTCAGTACTTC. Its translation is CASSYRSLAKNIQYF.

The CDR3 here is CASSLSSARGHNEQFF. CDR3 sequence (DNA): TGTGCCAGCAGCTTATCCAGCGCCAGGGGGCACAATGAGCAGTTCTTC. V is TRBV7-8 and J is TRBJ2-1, with 8 bases that match TRBD1. The CDR3 spans 16 residues. In germline, CDR1 is SGHVS, CDR2 FQNEAQ. Germline trimming cut 2 bases from V and 5 bases from J; bases unmatched to any gene: 8. The complete variable domain, with remaining parts taken from reference TRBV7-8 and TRBJ2-1, reads GAGVSQSPRYKVAKRGQDVALRCDPISGHVSLFWYQQALGQGPEFLTYFQNEAQLDKSGLPSDRFFAERPEGSVSTLKIQRTQQEDSAVYLCASSLSSARGHNEQFFGPGTRLTVL.

The chain uses TRBV7-2 and TRBJ1-5; the D gene is possibly TRBD1 (5 bases). This CDR3 is built from 14 residues. V was cut by 1 base and J by 4 bases, with 8 bases left in between. Germline-derived CDR1 and CDR2 are SGHTA and FQGNSA. The CDR3 DNA sequence: TGTGCCAGCAGCTTAGTCAGGGATAATCAGCCCCAGCATTTT. Its protein is CASSLVRDNQPQHF.

The V call is TRBV15, the J call TRBJ1-2, with unresolved D. The CDR3 consists of 12 residues. Germline loops: CDR1 LNHNV, CDR2 YYDKDF (reference sequence). V was cut by 0 bases and J by 4 bases, with 3 bases left in between. In DNA, the CDR3 is TGTGCCACCAGCAGAGATAGCTATGGCTACACCTTC. Translated, it gives CATSRDSYGYTF.

V is TRBV9 and J is TRBJ1-3, with 8 bases matching TRBD1. Germline CDR1 is SGDLS and CDR2 is YYNGEE. The CDR3 spans 15 residues. The ends lost 3 bases at V and 4 bases at J; junction bases unmatched: 6. Written as DNA, the CDR3 is TGTGCCAGCAGCGGAGGCGGGACAGGCGGAAACACCATATATTTT. Translated: CASSGGGTGGNTIYF.

CDR3 region: CASSLILVAQYF. CDR3 nucleotide sequence: TGTGCCAGCAGCTTAATCTTGGTGGCGCAGTACTTC. V usage is TRBV7-9 and J usage is TRBJ2-7; D call uncertain. The CDR3 runs 12 residues. V lost 2 bases to trimming and J lost 9 bases, with 11 bases between them. Looked up from germline, CDR1 is SEHNR and CDR2 is FQNEAQ (reference sequence). The variable domain in full, completed from reference TRBV7-9 and TRBJ2-7, reads DTGVSQNPRHKITKRGQNVTFRCDPISEHNRLYWYRQTLGQGPEFLTYFQNEAQLEKSRLLSDRFSAERPKGSFSTLEIQRTEQGDSAMYLCASSLILVAQYFGPGTRLTVT.

This clone was found once. This rearrangement joins TRBV15 to TRBJ2-2; the D gene is possibly TRBD1 (5 bases). Germline CDR1 LNHNV, CDR2 YYDKDF (reference sequence). This CDR3 contains 14 residues. The V gene lost 5 bases and the J gene lost 1 base, with 8 bases spanning the gap. The CDR3 DNA reads as TGTGCCACCAGCTTCACAGGGAACACCGGGGAGCTGTTTTTT. Protein sequence: CATSFTGNTGELFF.

The rearrangement uses TRBV7-3 and TRBJ1-6; D is perhaps TRBD1 (5 bases). The ends were cut back, 1 base at V and 6 bases at J, with 16 bases in the middle. The germline gives CDR1 SGHTA, CDR2 FQGTGA. This CDR3 comprises 17 residues. CDR3 amino acids: CASSLNMGQGLNSPLHF. The CDR3 DNA reads TGTGCCAGCAGCTTAAATATGGGGCAGGGACTTAATTCACCCCTCCACTTT.

This clone was seen only once. V gene TRBV9 combines with J gene TRBJ2-7, with D maybe TRBD1 (6 bases). Germline CDR1 and CDR2: SGDLS and YYNGEE. Trimming removed 3 bases from V and 10 bases from J, with 11 bases in between. CDR3 length equals 11 residues. The CDR3 nucleotides are TGTGCCAGCAGCGACCGGGACACTCAGTACTTC. Amino acids: CASSDRDTQYF.

V usage is TRBV28 and J usage is TRBJ2-7; possibly TRBD2 for D (7 bases). Germline loops: CDR1 MDHEN, CDR2 SYDVKM. The V end was cut by 3 bases, the J end by 6 bases, with 21 bases between. The CDR3 spans 16 residues. The CDR3 sequence: CASSFRGGGRIFEQYF. The DNA for the CDR3 is TGTGCCAGCAGTTTTAGGGGAGGGGGGCGGATCTTCGAGCAGTACTTC.